This TCR beta chain was captured in a study of OX40 agonist ivuxolimab in advanced cancers. V was clipped by 4 bases and J by 3 bases, with 16 bases between them. The germline CDR1 and CDR2 sequences are MNHNS and SASEGT. The CDR3 covers 15 residues. Libraries were prepared by immunoSEQ multiplex PCR; TCRdb keeps only in-frame clonotypes and omits some of them. The data show about 47,000 clones, with roughly 84% seen just once and around 21% held by the top ten. The input for sequencing was CD4+ or CD8+ T cells sorted from blood, taken in a trial of the OX40 agonist ivuxolimab. This TCR was recovered from an adult with an advanced solid tumor such as melanoma, head and neck, liver or kidney cancer. V gene TRBV6-1 combines with J gene TRBJ2-7; D tentatively fits TRBD1 or TRBD2 (6 bases each). This chain's CDR3 is CASSGGAEFVYEQYF. In DNA, the CDR3 is TGTGCCAGCAGTGGGGGGGCCGAATTCGTCTACGAGCAGTACTTC.